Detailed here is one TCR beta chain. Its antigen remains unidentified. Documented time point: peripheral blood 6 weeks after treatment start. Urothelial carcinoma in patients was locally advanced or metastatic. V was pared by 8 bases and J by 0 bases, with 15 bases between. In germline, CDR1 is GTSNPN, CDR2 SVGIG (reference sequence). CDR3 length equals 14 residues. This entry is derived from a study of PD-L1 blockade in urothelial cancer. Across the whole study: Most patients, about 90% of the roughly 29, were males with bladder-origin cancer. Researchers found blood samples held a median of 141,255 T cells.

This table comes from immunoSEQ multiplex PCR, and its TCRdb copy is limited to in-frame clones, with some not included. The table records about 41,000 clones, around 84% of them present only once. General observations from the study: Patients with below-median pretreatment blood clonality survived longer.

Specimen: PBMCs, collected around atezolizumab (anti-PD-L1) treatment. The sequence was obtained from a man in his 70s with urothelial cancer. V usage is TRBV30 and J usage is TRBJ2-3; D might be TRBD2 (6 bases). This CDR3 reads CARTGSPSTDTQYF. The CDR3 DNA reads TGTGCCAGGACCGGGAGCCCGAGCACAGATACGCAGTATTTT.